This TCR beta chain was sequenced during a study of blood T cell repertoires in COVID-19. Method: immunoSEQ multiplex PCR; TCRdb's copy keeps in-frame clones and lacks some. The sample yields some 190,000 clones, over 75% seen once. This CDR3 region has 13 residues. Germline values: CDR1 PRHDT, CDR2 FYEKMQ (reference sequence). Trimming stripped 2 bases from V and 6 bases from J, with 11 bases between. This study enrolled people aged roughly 18 to 89 from around 26 US geographic areas. This TCR derives from a man aged 25-45 years with acute COVID-19. The sequencing input was PBMCs or T cells enriched from blood (not recorded which). The rearrangement joins TRBV13 to TRBJ2-7; D gene ambiguous. Here the CDR3 reads CASSLRQVGEQYF. CDR3 DNA sequence: TGTGCCAGCAGCTTAAGGCAGGTAGGCGAGCAGTACTTC. The whole variable domain, filled in from reference TRBV13 and TRBJ2-7, reads AAGVIQSPRHLIKEKRETATLKCYPIPRHDTVYWYQQGPGQDPQFLISFYEKMQSDKGSIPDRFSAQQFSDYHSELNMSSLELGDSALYFCASSLRQVGEQYFGPGTRLTVT.